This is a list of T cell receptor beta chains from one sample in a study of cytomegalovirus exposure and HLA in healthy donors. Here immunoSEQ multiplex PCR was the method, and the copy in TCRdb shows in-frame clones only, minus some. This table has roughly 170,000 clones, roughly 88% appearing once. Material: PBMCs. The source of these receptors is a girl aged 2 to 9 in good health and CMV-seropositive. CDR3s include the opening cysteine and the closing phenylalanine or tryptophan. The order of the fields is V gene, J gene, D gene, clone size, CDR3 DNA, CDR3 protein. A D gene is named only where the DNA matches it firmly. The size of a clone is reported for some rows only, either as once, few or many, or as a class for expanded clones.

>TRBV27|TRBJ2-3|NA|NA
TGTGCCAGCAGTTTAAGTCCGACAGGGCGGGGAGATACGCAGTATTTT
CASSLSPTGRGDTQYF
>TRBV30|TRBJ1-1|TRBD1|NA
TGTGCCTGGAGGAGGGACAGGGGGATCGGTGAAGCTTTCTTT
CAWRRDRGIGEAFF
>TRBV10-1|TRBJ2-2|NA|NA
TGCGCCAGCTCAGGGGTCAGGGCGAACACCGGGGAGCTGTTTTTT
CASSGVRANTGELFF
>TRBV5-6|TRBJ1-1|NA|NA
TGTGCCAGCAGCTTCGAGGGGGGCGGGGGTTACACTGAAGCTTTCTTT
CASSFEGGGGYTEAFF
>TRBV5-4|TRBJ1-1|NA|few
TGTGCCAGCAGCTTGGCCGGCAGGATGAACACTGAAGCTTTCTTT
CASSLAGRMNTEAFF
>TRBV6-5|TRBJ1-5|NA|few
TGTGCCAGCAGTTACTCCCGCGCCGGTCAGCCCCAGCATTTT
CASSYSRAGQPQHF
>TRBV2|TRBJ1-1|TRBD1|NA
TGTGCCAGCAGTGAAATTGGTCAGGGACAGGGTATTGAGGACACTGAAGCTTTCTTT
CASSEIGQGQGIEDTEAFF
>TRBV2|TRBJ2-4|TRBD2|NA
TGTGCCAGCAAGGGGAGGGGTAACATTCAGTACTTC
CASKGRGNIQYF
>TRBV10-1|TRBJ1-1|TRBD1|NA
TGCGCCAGCAGTCCAACCGGACAGGGGGTGTGGAACACTGAAGCTTTCTTT
CASSPTGQGVWNTEAFF
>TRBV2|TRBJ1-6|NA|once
TGTGCCACCATGTCGGGGTCTGGAACCCTCCACTTT
CATMSGSGTLHF
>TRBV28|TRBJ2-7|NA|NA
TGTGCCAGCAGTTTAGAAACCAGGGGGGCCTTTTACGAGCAGTACTTC
CASSLETRGAFYEQYF
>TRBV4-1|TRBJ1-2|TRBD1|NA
TGCGCCAGCAGCCAGCAAGGGACAGCTAACTATGGCTACACCTTC
CASSQQGTANYGYTF
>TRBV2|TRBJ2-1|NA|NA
TGTGCCAGCAGTGAGGAAACACAGGGTTATGTGCTCTTC
CASSEETQGYVLF
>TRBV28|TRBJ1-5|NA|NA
TGTGCCAGCAGTTTACCCGCCCGAGAGGGGCCCCAGCATTTT
CASSLPAREGPQHF
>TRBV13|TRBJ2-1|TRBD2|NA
TGTGCCAGCAGCCCCACGGCTAGCGGGGCCCTCTACAATGAGCAGTTCTTC
CASSPTASGALYNEQFF
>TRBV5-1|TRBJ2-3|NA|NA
TGCGCCAGCAGCTTGTGGGGGCGCATGAACACAGATACGCAGTATTTT
CASSLWGRMNTDTQYF
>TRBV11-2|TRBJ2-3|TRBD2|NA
TGTGCCAGCAGCTTAAACGGACTAGCGGAGGATACGCAGTATTTT
CASSLNGLAEDTQYF
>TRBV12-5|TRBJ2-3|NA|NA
TGTGCTAGTGGCCTACAGGTGGGGACTTCGGCAGATACGCAGTATTTT
CASGLQVGTSADTQYF
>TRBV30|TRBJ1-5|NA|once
TGTGCGGTGGGGGCCGATAGCAATCAGCCCCAGCATTTT
CAVGADSNQPQHF
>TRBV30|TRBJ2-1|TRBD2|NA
TGTGCCTGTACACCCCCTAGCGGAGCCGTCTACAATGAGCAGTTCTTC
CACTPPSGAVYNEQFF
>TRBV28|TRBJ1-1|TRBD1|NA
TGTGCCAGCAGGAAGCTACAGGGGGCCGCTGAAGCTTTCTTT
CASRKLQGAAEAFF
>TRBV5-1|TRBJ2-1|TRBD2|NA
TGCGCCAGCAGCTCCGGAGGGACTAGCGCCTACAATGAGCAGTTCTTC
CASSSGGTSAYNEQFF
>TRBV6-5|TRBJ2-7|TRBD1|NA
TGTGCCAGCAGTAGAGGGACAGGGGGCGAGCAGTACTTC
CASSRGTGGEQYF
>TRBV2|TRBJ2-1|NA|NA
TGTGCCAGCAGTGAAAGTCGGGACAATGAATTGAGCTCCTACAATGAGCAGTTCTTC
CASSESRDNELSSYNEQFF
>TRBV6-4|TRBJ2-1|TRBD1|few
TGTGCCAGCCGAGAGGGGACAGGGGAGGGAAATGAGCAGTTCTTC
CASREGTGEGNEQFF
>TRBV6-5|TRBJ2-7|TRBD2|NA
TGTGCCAGCAGTTACTCGACGGGGGGAGCCTACGAGCAGTACTTC
CASSYSTGGAYEQYF
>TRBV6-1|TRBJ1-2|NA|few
TGTGCCAGCAGTATGGACATTCTCTATGGCTACACCTTC
CASSMDILYGYTF
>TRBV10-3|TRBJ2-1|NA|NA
TGTGCCATCAGTGAGAGGCAGGAGGGGACCTACAATGAGCAGTTCTTC
CAISERQEGTYNEQFF
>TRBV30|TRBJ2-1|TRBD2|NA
TGTGCCTGGAGCCGGACTAGTGGGTACAATGAGCAGTTCTTC
CAWSRTSGYNEQFF
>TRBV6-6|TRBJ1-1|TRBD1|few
TGTGCCAGCAGTAAGGACAGGCGCTACGAATACACTGAAGCTTTCTTT
CASSKDRRYEYTEAFF
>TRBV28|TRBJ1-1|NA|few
TGTGCCAGCACCCCAAGGGCGGGCACTGAAGCTTTCTTT
CASTPRAGTEAFF
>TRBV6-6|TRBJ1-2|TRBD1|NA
TGTGCCAGCAGTTACTCGGCAGGGGGCACGAATGGCTACACCTTC
CASSYSAGGTNGYTF
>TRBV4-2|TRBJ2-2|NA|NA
TGTGCCAGCAGTTTGGGCCAGGGGTTTACCGGGGAGCTGTTTTTT
CASSLGQGFTGELFF
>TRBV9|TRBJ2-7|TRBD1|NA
TGTGCCAGCAGCACCAGGGGGGACAGGGCTTACGAGCAGTACTTC
CASSTRGDRAYEQYF
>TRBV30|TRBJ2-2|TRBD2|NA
TGTGCCTGGAGGGGGACTAGCGGGAACACCGGGGAGCTGTTTTTT
CAWRGTSGNTGELFF
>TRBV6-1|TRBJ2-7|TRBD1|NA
TGTGCCAGCAGTGCGGGACAGGGGGACAAAGGTCACGGAGAGCAGTACTTC
CASSAGQGDKGHGEQYF
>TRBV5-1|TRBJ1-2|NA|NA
TGCGCCAGCAGCTGGTCGAGGGAAAACTATGGCTACACCTTC
CASSWSRENYGYTF